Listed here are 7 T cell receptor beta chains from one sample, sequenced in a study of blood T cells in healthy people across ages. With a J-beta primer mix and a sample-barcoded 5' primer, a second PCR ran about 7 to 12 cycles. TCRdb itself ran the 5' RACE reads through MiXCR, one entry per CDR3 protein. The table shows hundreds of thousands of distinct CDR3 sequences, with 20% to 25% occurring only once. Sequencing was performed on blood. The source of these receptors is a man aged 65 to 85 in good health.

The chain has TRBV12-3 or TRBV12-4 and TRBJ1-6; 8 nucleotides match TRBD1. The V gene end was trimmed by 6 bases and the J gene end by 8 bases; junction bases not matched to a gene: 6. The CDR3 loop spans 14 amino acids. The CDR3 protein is CASSPGTGYSPLHF. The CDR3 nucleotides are TGTGCCAGCAGCCCCGGGACAGGTTATTCACCCCTCCACTTT.

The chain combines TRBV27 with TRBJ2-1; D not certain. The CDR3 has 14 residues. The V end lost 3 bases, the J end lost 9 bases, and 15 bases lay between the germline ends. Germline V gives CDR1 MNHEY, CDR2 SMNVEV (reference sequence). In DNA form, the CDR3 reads TGTGCCAGCAGTTTTGGGCAGGCCGCAGGTGAGCAGTTCTTC. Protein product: CASSFGQAAGEQFF.

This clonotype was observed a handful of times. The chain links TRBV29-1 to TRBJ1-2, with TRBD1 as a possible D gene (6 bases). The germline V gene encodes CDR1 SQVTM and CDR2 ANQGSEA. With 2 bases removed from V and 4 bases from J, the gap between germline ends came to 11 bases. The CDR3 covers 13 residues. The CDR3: CSVEPGAIYGYTF. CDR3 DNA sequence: TGCAGCGTTGAACCAGGGGCGATCTATGGCTACACCTTC.

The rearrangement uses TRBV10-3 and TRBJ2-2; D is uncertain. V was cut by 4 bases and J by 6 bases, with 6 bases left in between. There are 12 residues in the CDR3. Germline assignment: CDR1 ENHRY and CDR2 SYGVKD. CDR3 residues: CAISGSSGELFF. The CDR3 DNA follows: TGTGCCATCAGTGGGTCCTCCGGGGAGCTGTTTTTT.

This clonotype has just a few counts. The CDR3 DNA reads as TGCAGTGCTAGAGACTTGCTAGCCCCCTCCTACGAGCAGTACTTC. This translates into CSARDLLAPSYEQYF. The chain carries TRBV20-1 and TRBJ2-7, with TRBD2 as a possible D gene (5 bases). The CDR3 contains 15 residues. The ends were cut back, 0 bases at V and 0 bases at J, with 12 bases in the middle. Germline V gene lookup returns CDR1 DFQATT and CDR2 SNEGSKA (reference sequence).

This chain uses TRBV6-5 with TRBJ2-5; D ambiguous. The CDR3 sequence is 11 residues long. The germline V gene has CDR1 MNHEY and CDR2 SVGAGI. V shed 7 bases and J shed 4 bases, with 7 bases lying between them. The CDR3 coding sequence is TGTGCCAGCACTGAACTAGAGACCCAGTACTTC. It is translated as CASTELETQYF.

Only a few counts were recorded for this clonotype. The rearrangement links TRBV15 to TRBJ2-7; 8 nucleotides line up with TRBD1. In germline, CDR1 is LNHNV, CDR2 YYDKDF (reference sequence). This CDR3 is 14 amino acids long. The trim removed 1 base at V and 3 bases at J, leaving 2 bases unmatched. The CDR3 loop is CATSRGTGNYEQYF. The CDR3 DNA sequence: TGTGCCACCAGCAGAGGGACAGGGAACTACGAGCAGTACTTC. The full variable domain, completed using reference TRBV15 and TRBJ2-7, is DAMVIQNPRYQVTQFGKPVTLSCSQTLNHNVMYWYQQKSSQAPKLLFHYYDKDFNNEADTPDNFQSRRPNTSFCFLDIRSPGLGDTAMYLCATSRGTGNYEQYFGPGTRLTVT.